These 15 T cell receptor beta chains came from one sample sequenced in a study of blood T cell repertoires in COVID-19. This table comes from immunoSEQ multiplex PCR, and its TCRdb copy is limited to in-frame clones, with some not included. The sample records about 310,000 clones, around 90% being singletons. Sequenced material: peripheral blood. These receptors came from a man in his fifties or sixties with active or convalescent COVID-19.

The V call is TRBV6-5, the J call TRBJ1-1; TRBD1 aligns across 8 bases. This CDR3 spans 15 amino acids. J lost 2 bases, V lost 10 bases, and 12 bases had no gene match. The germline CDR1 and CDR2 sequences are MNHEY and SVGAGI. CDR3 sequence reads: CATTRQGAINTEAFF. Here the CDR3 DNA reads TGTGCCACCACTCGGCAGGGGGCGATAAACACTGAAGCTTTCTTT.

The rearrangement joins TRBV19 to TRBJ1-1; 11 positions match TRBD1. Per germline, CDR1 LNHDA and CDR2 SQIVND (reference sequence). This CDR3 spans 12 amino acids. The V and J ends lost 10 bases and 6 bases, in that order; junction bases with no gene match: 4. CDR3 region: CAIRDRGAEAFF. The CDR3 nucleotides read TGTGCCATAAGGGACAGGGGGGCTGAAGCTTTCTTT.

This chain connects TRBV10-3 to TRBJ2-7, with 11 bases fitting TRBD1. V lost 7 bases and J lost 5; bases outside the gene matches: 7. Germline assignment: CDR1 ENHRY and CDR2 SYGVKD. The CDR3 is made up of 14 amino acids. The DNA of the CDR3 is TGTGCCATCAAGGCGGGACAGGGGGACCACGAGCAGTACTTC. Translation: CAIKAGQGDHEQYF.

This clone has a single count. This chain connects TRBV4-1 to TRBJ2-7; 7 bases are shared with TRBD1. Trimming took 4 bases from V and 4 from J; bases not matched to a gene: 19. CDR1 and CDR2 from the germline V gene are MGHRA and YSYEKL. This CDR3 contains 18 residues. CDR3 coding DNA: TGCGCCAGCAGCCGAGGGTATAGTGGGCAGGGGGTGGGGTACGAGCAGTACTTC. It encodes CASSRGYSGQGVGYEQYF.

The rearrangement joins TRBV28 to TRBJ1-4; 9 bases are a match to TRBD1. V lost 5 bases to trimming and J lost 2 bases; unmatched junction nucleotides: 3. Germline V CDR1 and CDR2: MDHEN, SYDVKM. The CDR3 is 15 amino acids. The CDR3, as DNA: TGTGCCAGCAGTGGGACAGGGAACACTAATGAAAAACTGTTTTTT. Translated, it gives CASSGTGNTNEKLFF.

In this sample, this clone turned up a few times. The V gene is TRBV5-8, the J gene TRBJ2-3; 14 bases are a match to TRBD2. The CDR3 length is 19 residues. With 0 bases clipped from V and 3 bases from J, the junction kept 9 bases outside the gene matches. CDR1 and CDR2 from the germline V gene are SGHTS and YDEGEE. The CDR3 sequence: CASSLAGTSGSESTDTQYF. Here the CDR3 DNA reads TGTGCCAGCAGCTTGGCAGGGACTAGCGGGAGTGAATCTACAGATACGCAGTATTTT. Drawing the rest from reference TRBV5-8 and TRBJ2-3, the complete variable domain is EAGVTQSPTHLIKTRGQQATLRCSPISGHTSVYWYQQALGLGLQFLLWYDEGEERNRGNFPPRFSGRQFPNYSSELNVNALELEDSALYLCASSLAGTSGSESTDTQYFGPGTRLTVL.

The chain combines TRBV7-9 with TRBJ1-2, with a weak D call TRBD1 (6 bases). Trimming removed 1 base at V and 4 bases at J, with 7 bases between. The CDR3 sequence is 13 residues long. Germline V CDR1 and CDR2: SEHNR, FQNEAQ (reference sequence). The chain's CDR3 is CASSLGGRYGYTF. Written as DNA, the CDR3 is TGTGCCAGCAGCTTAGGGGGGCGCTATGGCTACACCTTC.

V is TRBV19 and J is TRBJ2-1; D possibly corresponds to TRBD2 (6 bases). Germline values: CDR1 LNHDA, CDR2 SQIVND (reference sequence). The germline V and J ends were trimmed by 5 bases and 5 bases, with 13 bases remaining between them. The CDR3 has 14 amino acids. The CDR3 coding sequence is TGTGCCAGTAGTCATCTAGCGTTGCACAATGAGCAGTTCTTC. It yields the protein CASSHLALHNEQFF.

This rearrangement joins TRBV18 to TRBJ2-7; a weak D match, TRBD1 (6 bases). The CDR3 has 14 residues. Trimming removed 1 base at V and 4 bases at J, with 11 bases between. Germline values: CDR1 KGHSH, CDR2 LQKENI. CDR3 in DNA: TGTGCCAGCTCACCACGACAGGAACTATACGAGCAGTACTTC. Translated: CASSPRQELYEQYF.

This clone has a handful of counts. CDR3 DNA sequence: TGCGCCAGCAGCTTGGGCAGAATCTCGAACACTGAAGCTTTCTTT. This translates into CASSLGRISNTEAFF. The chain carries TRBV5-1 and TRBJ1-1; D gene uncertain. Germline CDR1 is SGHRS and CDR2 is YFSETQ. This CDR3 region has 15 residues. V was trimmed by 0 bases and J by 1 base, leaving 10 bases between them.

The chain uses TRBV4-2 and TRBJ2-2, with 7 bases aligning to TRBD2. Germline values: CDR1 LGHNA, CDR2 YNFKEQ. CDR3 length equals 17 residues. The J segment lost 0 bases and the V segment lost 1 base, leaving 5 bases of the junction unmatched. This CDR3 is CASSQGKSGANTGELFF. CDR3 DNA: TGTGCCAGCAGCCAAGGAAAAAGCGGGGCGAACACCGGGGAGCTGTTTTTT.

This clone showed up just once. The rearrangement joins TRBV28 to TRBJ2-3; no clear D gene. This CDR3 spans 14 amino acids. V lost 4 bases, J lost 7 bases, and 15 bases lay in between. CDR1 and CDR2 from the germline V gene are MDHEN and SYDVKM. The CDR3 loop is CASSSIPPVHTQYF. CDR3 nucleotides: TGTGCCAGCAGTTCCATCCCCCCGGTACATACGCAGTATTTT.

The chain has TRBV10-3 and TRBJ1-3, with 7 bases aligning to TRBD1. The ends lost 10 bases at V and 0 bases at J; junction bases unmatched: 6. Germline CDR1 ENHRY, CDR2 SYGVKD. The CDR3 loop spans 14 amino acids. The CDR3 reads CATAGQASGNTIYF. CDR3 nucleotides: TGTGCCACCGCCGGACAGGCCTCTGGAAACACCATATATTTT.

Here the CDR3 DNA reads TGTGCCAGTCGGGACAGTTACAATGAGCAGTTCTTC. It codes for CASRDSYNEQFF. The rearrangement joins TRBV19 to TRBJ2-1; 7 nucleotides match TRBD1. Germline-derived CDR1 and CDR2 are LNHDA and SQIVND (reference sequence). J gave up 4 bases and V 8 bases, and 2 bases lay outside the gene matches. The CDR3 is 12 residues long.

The chain carries TRBV19 and TRBJ1-1; 7 bases map to TRBD1. Trimming cost V 4 bases and J 1 base; bases outside gene matches: 9. Germline V gene data show CDR1 as LNHDA and CDR2 as SQIVND (reference sequence). There are 16 residues in the CDR3. CDR3 DNA: TGTGCCAGTAGTAAGGGACAGACCCGAAAGAACACTGAAGCTTTCTTT. Amino acid sequence: CASSKGQTRKNTEAFF.